Listed below are T cell receptor beta chains from one sample, sequenced in a study of blood T cell repertoires in COVID-19. This table comes from immunoSEQ multiplex PCR, and its TCRdb copy is limited to in-frame clones, with some not included. The sample includes 110,000 or so clones, about 80% of them seen just once. Sequencing was done on a sample of peripheral blood. Source of these receptors: a man between 65 and 79 years old with acute or convalescent COVID-19. CDR3s include the opening cysteine and the closing phenylalanine or tryptophan. The D gene is left open where the match is weak.

D gene	V gene	J gene	CDR3 protein
TRBD1	TRBV7-2	TRBJ1-5	CASRLLGGGQPQHF
TRBD1	TRBV18	TRBJ1-2	CASSPLGQDYGYTF
NA	TRBV19	TRBJ1-2	CASSIGTNYGYTF
NA	TRBV24-1	TRBJ2-7	CATAGGPSYEQYF
TRBD1	TRBV18	TRBJ2-7	CASSPPRTGGSEQYF
NA	TRBV19	TRBJ2-2	CASSMSSNRGELFF
NA	TRBV28	TRBJ1-2	CASSFGPTVGGYTF
NA	TRBV18	TRBJ1-1	CASSPPRTAMNTEAFF
TRBD1	TRBV19	TRBJ1-1	CASSRTGRTEAFF
TRBD1	TRBV5-1	TRBJ2-7	CASSSAGTGNIEQYF
NA	TRBV5-4	TRBJ1-2	CASSLGLGSIYGYTF
NA	TRBV28	TRBJ1-6	CASSFLSTWARPPLHF
TRBD1	TRBV6-6	TRBJ2-5	CASSARDRVVETQYF
NA	TRBV19	TRBJ1-5	CASSIDHQARGNQPQHF
NA	TRBV7-3	TRBJ2-7	CASSLSDFTEQYF
TRBD1	TRBV5-5	TRBJ1-2	CASSKGQINYGYTF
NA	TRBV11-2	TRBJ2-1	CASSLEGGPNEQFF
TRBD1	TRBV4-1	TRBJ1-1	CASSQEPGQRLGEAFF
NA	TRBV7-2	TRBJ2-1	CASSLGAAAGYNEQFF
TRBD2	TRBV7-8	TRBJ2-1	CASSTRLASDEQFF
NA	TRBV7-8	TRBJ2-1	CASSAKRDEQFF
NA	TRBV18	TRBJ1-3	CASSAGGDRGNTIYF
NA	TRBV28	TRBJ2-1	CASSKTPLDRTNEQFF
NA	TRBV6-6	TRBJ2-7	CASSRGQGFSIHEQYF
NA	TRBV9	TRBJ1-6	CASSVRDSSNNSPLHF
TRBD1	TRBV5-6	TRBJ2-7	CASSLLRLAGTGLYEQYF
TRBD1	TRBV5-1	TRBJ2-3	CASSFTGVRTDTQYF
NA	TRBV28	TRBJ2-2	CASTRQDPFANTGELFF
TRBD1	TRBV28	TRBJ2-5	CASSLWGQAQETQYF
TRBD2	TRBV11-3	TRBJ2-1	CASSLAGGNYNEQFF
NA	TRBV7-6	TRBJ2-3	CASSLVPSVTDTQYF
TRBD1	TRBV7-6	TRBJ2-6	CASSSNRDSSAGANVLTF
TRBD1	TRBV5-5	TRBJ2-3	CASSRDRSTDTQYF
TRBD1	TRBV23-1	TRBJ2-2	CASSQPGQVEFGGELFF
TRBD1	TRBV30	TRBJ1-2	CASTGQGALRYTF
TRBD1	TRBV27	TRBJ2-7	CASAGTGVGEQYF
NA	TRBV5-1	TRBJ1-4	CASSLQGGEKLFF
NA	TRBV5-1	TRBJ2-7	CASSLRPSSYYEQYF
NA	TRBV27	TRBJ2-7	CASSYAATEFYEQYF
NA	TRBV2	TRBJ1-6	CASSEGGATPLHF
TRBD2	TRBV9	TRBJ2-1	CASSVVGGEYNEQFF
TRBD2	TRBV4-3	TRBJ2-7	CASSQTSGASYEQYF
TRBD1	TRBV7-7	TRBJ2-7	CASSLGSLGQGAEQYF
NA	TRBV30	TRBJ1-4	CAWGHREKLFF